The 5 T cell receptor beta chains below were found in one sample sequenced in a study of shared clonotypes between healthy human individuals. The protocol was immunoSEQ multiplex PCR, while the TCRdb copy is restricted to in-frame clones and leaves out a portion. The sample records millions of clones, roughly 94% being singletons. CD8 cells classed as naive were CD45RO-negative and positively selected for CCR7, excluding terminally differentiated effector memory CD45RA+ cells. The sequencing sample was made of naive CD8+ T cells sorted from blood. The receptors stem from a man aged 18 to 29 in good health.

The rearrangement uses TRBV25-1 and TRBJ2-3; a possible D gene is TRBD1 (6 bases). Trimming removed 2 bases from V and 5 bases from J, with 11 bases in between. This CDR3 is 14 amino acids long. Germline V CDR1 and CDR2: MGHDK, SYGVNS. The CDR3 reads CASSERQGRDTQYF. CDR3 in DNA: TGTGCCAGCAGTGAACGCCAGGGGAGAGATACGCAGTATTTT.

Comment on this clone: Other DNA sequences in the sample encode the same CDR3. The chain links TRBV7-9 to TRBJ1-5; D ambiguous. Germline CDR1 SEHNR, CDR2 FQNEAQ (reference sequence). The CDR3 sequence is 12 residues long. The germline V and J ends were trimmed by 5 bases and 5 bases, with 7 bases remaining between them. The CDR3 sequence is CASSLGYQPQHF. CDR3 nucleotides: TGTGCCAGCAGCCTAGGTTATCAGCCCCAGCATTTT.

Concerning this clone itself: Other nucleotide sequences in the sample specify the same CDR3. V usage is TRBV27 and J usage is TRBJ2-3, with 11 bases fitting TRBD2. V trimming: 5 bases; J trimming: 3 bases; junction bases outside the gene matches: 4. The germline V gene encodes CDR1 MNHEY and CDR2 SMNVEV (reference sequence). CDR3 size: 15 residues. The CDR3 is CASSPTSGGTDTQYF. DNA of the CDR3: TGTGCCAGCAGTCCTACTAGCGGGGGAACAGATACGCAGTATTTT.

The CDR3 bases are TGTGCCAGCAGTTACAGTTTCTCAACTAACAATCAGCCCCAGCATTTT. As protein: CASSYSFSTNNQPQHF. This sequence joins TRBV6-6 and TRBJ1-5; D not resolved. CDR1 MNHNY and CDR2 SVGAGI come from the germline V gene (reference sequence). Trimming removed 2 bases from V and 3 bases from J, with 14 bases in between. The CDR3 extends over 16 amino acids.

In this sample, this clone turned up once. The chain links TRBV7-3 to TRBJ2-3; a possible D gene is TRBD2 (6 bases). CDR3 length: 14 amino acids. Germline V CDR1 and CDR2: SGHTA, FQGTGA. Trimming removed 3 bases at V and 6 bases at J, with 13 bases between. The CDR3 protein is CASSFGPGTDTQYF. Here the CDR3 DNA reads TGTGCCAGCAGCTTTGGACCCGGGACTGATACGCAGTATTTT.